The sequence of this TCR beta chain was determined in a study of blood T cell repertoires in COVID-19. Across the study: T cells, B-cell-depleted T cells, or PBMCs supplied cDNA or gDNA.

The protocol was immunoSEQ multiplex PCR, while the TCRdb copy is restricted to in-frame clones and leaves out a portion. The table has some 290,000 clones, about 88% seen once. The sample comprised peripheral blood. The sequence derives from a man aged 18 to 35 with active or convalescent COVID-19.

For the CDR3, the DNA is TGCGCCAGCAGTTCCGGGACAAGCCAGCCCCAGCATTTT. This codes for CASSSGTSQPQHF. This rearrangement joins TRBV10-2 to TRBJ1-5; D might be TRBD1 (6 bases). Looked up from germline, CDR1 is WSHSY and CDR2 is SAAADI. With 5 bases removed from V and 7 bases from J, the gap between germline ends came to 12 bases. The CDR3 covers 13 residues.